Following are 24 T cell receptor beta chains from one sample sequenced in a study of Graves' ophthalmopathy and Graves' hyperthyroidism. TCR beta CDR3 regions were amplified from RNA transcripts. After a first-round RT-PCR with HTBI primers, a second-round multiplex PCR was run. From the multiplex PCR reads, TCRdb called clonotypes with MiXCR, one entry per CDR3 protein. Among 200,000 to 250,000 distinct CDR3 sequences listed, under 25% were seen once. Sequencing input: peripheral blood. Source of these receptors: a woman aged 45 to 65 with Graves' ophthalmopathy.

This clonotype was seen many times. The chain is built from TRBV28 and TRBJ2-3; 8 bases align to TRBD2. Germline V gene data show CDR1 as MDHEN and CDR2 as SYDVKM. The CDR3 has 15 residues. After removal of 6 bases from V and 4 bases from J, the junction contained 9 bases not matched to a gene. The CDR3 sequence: CASRSTGTSSDTQYF. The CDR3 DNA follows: TGTGCCAGCAGATCCACCGGGACTAGTTCAGATACGCAGTATTTT.

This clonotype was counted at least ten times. The CDR3: CASSLGDRDQPQHF. CDR3 DNA: TGTGCCAGCAGCTTGGGGGACAGGGATCAGCCCCAGCATTTT. The chain recombines TRBV5-6 with TRBJ1-5; 9 bases match TRBD1. The trim removed 0 bases at V and 5 bases at J, leaving 0 bases unmatched. This CDR3 spans 14 amino acids. Germline lookup yields CDR1 SGHDT and CDR2 YYEEEE.

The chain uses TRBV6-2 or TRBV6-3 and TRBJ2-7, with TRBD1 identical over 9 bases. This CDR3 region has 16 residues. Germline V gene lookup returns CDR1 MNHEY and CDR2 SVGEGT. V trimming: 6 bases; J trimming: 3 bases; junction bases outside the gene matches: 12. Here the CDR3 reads CASRPTGTGKDYEQYF. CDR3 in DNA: TGTGCCAGCAGACCTACCGGGACAGGGAAAGACTACGAGCAGTACTTC.

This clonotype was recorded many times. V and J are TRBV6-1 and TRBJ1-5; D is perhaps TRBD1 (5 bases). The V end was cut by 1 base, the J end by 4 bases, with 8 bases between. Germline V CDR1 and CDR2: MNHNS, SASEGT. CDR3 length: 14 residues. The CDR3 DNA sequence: TGTGCCAGCAGTGAAGTCGGGGGGAATCAGCCCCAGCATTTT. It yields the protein CASSEVGGNQPQHF.

CDR3 residues: CASSRSTGGKAFF. The CDR3 DNA is TGTGCCAGCAGTCGGTCAACAGGGGGTAAAGCTTTCTTT. The rearrangement links TRBV6-1 to TRBJ1-1; 8 bases fit TRBD1. Germline values: CDR1 MNHNS, CDR2 SASEGT. V lost 5 bases and J lost 9; bases outside the gene matches: 8. This CDR3 has 13 residues.

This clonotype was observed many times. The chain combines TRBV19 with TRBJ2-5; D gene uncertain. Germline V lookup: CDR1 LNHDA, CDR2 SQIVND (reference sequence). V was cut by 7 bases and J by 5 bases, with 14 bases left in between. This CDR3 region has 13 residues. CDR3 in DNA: TGTGCCAGTAACACTCAGTTGAGGGAGACCCAGTACTTC. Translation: CASNTQLRETQYF.

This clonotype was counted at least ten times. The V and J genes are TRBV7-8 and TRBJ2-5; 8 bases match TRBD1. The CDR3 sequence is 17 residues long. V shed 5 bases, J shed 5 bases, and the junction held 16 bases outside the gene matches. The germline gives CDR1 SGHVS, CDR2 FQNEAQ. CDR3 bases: TGTGCCAGCAGCGTTTCCCGGGACAGGCGCCCTGGGGAGACCCAGTACTTC. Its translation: CASSVSRDRRPGETQYF.

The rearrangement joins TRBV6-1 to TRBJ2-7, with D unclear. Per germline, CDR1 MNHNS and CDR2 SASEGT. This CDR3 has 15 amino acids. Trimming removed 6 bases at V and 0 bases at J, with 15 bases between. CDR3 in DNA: TGTGCCAGCAGCTCCCCGACCCTGAGCTCCTACGAGCAGTACTTC. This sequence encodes CASSSPTLSSYEQYF.

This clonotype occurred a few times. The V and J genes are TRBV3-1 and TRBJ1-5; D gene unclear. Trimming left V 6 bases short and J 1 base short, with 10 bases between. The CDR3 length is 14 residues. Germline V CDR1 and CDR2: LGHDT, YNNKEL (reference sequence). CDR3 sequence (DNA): TGTGCCAGCAGTCAACGGTGGAGCAATCAGCCCCAGCATTTT. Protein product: CASSQRWSNQPQHF. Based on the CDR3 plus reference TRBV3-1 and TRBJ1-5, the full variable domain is DTAVSQTPKYLVTQMGNDKSIKCEQNLGHDTMYWYKQDSKKFLKIMFSYNNKELIINETVPNRFSPKSPDKAHLNLHINSLELGDSAVYFCASSQRWSNQPQHFGDGTRLSIL.

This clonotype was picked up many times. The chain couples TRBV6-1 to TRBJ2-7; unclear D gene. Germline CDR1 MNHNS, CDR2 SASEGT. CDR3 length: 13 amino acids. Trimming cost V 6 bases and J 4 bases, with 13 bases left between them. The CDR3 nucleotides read TGTGCCAGCAGGAGGCAGGAAACATACGAGCAGTACTTC. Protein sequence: CASRRQETYEQYF.

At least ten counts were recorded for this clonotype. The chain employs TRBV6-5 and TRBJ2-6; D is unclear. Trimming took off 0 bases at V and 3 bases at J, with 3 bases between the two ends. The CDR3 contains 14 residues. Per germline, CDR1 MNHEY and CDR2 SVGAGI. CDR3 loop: CASSYSLGANVLTF. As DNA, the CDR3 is TGTGCCAGCAGTTACTCCCTTGGGGCCAACGTCCTGACTTTC.

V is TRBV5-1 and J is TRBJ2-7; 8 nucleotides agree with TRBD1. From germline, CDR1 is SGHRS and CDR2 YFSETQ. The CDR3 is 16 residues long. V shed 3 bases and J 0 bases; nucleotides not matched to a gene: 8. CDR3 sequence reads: CASSSPGGLSSYEQYF. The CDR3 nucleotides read TGCGCCAGCAGCTCACCAGGGGGCCTTAGCTCCTACGAGCAGTACTTC.

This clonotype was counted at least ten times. CDR3 amino acids: CASSPIVASVQETQYF. CDR3 in DNA: TGTGCCAGCAGCCCCATAGTAGCTAGCGTCCAAGAGACCCAGTACTTC. This chain links TRBV3-1 with TRBJ2-5; maybe TRBD2 (6 bases). V dropped 4 bases and J dropped 1 base, with 16 bases sitting between them. The germline V gene encodes CDR1 LGHDT and CDR2 YNNKEL (reference sequence). The CDR3 loop spans 16 amino acids.

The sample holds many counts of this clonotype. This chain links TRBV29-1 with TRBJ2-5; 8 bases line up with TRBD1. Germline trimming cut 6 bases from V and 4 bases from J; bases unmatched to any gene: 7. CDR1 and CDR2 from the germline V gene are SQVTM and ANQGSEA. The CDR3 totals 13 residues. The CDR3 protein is CSVSGGSGETQYF. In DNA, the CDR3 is TGCAGCGTGTCAGGGGGCTCGGGAGAGACCCAGTACTTC.

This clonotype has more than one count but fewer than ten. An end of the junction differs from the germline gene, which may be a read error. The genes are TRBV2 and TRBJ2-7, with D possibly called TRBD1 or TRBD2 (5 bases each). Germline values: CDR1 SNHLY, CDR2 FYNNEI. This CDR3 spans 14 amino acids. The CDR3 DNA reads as TGTGCCAGCACCATACAGAGGGACGCCCAAGTTCGGGTCTTC. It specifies CASTIQRDAQVRVF.

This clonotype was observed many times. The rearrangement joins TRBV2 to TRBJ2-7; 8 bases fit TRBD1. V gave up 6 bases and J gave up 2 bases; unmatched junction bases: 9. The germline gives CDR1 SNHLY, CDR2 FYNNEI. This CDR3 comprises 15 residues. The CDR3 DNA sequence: TGTGCCAGCAGCGGAGGTGGGACAGGCACCTACGAGCAGTACTTC. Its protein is CASSGGGTGTYEQYF.

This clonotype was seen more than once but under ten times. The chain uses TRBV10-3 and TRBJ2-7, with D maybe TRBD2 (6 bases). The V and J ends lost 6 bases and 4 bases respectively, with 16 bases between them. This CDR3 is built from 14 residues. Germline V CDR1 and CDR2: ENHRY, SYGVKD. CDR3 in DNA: TGTGCCATCAGGCCGGGAGCTGGGCCTTACGAGCAGTACTTC. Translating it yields CAIRPGAGPYEQYF.

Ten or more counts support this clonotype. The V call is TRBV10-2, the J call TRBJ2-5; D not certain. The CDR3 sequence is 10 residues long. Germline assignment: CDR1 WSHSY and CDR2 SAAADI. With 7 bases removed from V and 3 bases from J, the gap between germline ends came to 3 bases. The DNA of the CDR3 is TGCGCCAGCATGGAAGAGACCCAGTACTTC. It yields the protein CASMEETQYF.

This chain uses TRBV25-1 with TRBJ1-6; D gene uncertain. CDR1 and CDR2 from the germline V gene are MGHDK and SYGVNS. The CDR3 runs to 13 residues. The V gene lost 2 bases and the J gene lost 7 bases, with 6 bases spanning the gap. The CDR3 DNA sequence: TGTGCCAGCAGTGAAGTCGGCAATTCACCCCTCCACTTT. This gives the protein CASSEVGNSPLHF.

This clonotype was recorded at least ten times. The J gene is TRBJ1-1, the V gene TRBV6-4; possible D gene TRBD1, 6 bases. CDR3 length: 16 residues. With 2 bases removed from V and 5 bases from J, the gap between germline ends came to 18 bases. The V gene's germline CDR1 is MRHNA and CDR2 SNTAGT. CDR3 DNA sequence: TGTGCCAGCAGTGACCAAAGATCGTCTCAGGGGACTGAAGCTTTCTTT. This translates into CASSDQRSSQGTEAFF.

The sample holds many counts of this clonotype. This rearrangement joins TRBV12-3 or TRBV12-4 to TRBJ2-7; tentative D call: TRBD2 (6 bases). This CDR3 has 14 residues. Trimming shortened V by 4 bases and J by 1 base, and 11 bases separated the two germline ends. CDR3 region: CASSSGTDSYEQYF. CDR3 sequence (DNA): TGTGCCAGCAGTTCCGGGACTGATTCCTACGAGCAGTACTTC.

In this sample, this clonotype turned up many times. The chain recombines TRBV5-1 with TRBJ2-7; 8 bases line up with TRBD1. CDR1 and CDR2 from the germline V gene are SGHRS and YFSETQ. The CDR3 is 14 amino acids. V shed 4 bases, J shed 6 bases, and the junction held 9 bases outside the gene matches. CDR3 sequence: CASSTDRGGGEQYF. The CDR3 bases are TGCGCCAGCAGCACCGACAGGGGTGGGGGCGAGCAGTACTTC.

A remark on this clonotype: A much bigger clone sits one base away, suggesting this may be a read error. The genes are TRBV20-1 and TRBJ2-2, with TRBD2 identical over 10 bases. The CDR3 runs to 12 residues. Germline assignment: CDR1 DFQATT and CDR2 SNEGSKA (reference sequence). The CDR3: CSGLAVTGELFF. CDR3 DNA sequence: TGCAGCGGACTAGCGGTCACCGGGGAGCTGTTTTTT.

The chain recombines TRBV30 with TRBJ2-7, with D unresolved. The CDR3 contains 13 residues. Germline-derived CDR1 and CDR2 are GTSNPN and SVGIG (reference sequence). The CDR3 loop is CALVGGSSYEQYF. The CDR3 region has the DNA TGTGCGCTGGTGGGCGGTAGCTCCTACGAGCAGTACTTC.